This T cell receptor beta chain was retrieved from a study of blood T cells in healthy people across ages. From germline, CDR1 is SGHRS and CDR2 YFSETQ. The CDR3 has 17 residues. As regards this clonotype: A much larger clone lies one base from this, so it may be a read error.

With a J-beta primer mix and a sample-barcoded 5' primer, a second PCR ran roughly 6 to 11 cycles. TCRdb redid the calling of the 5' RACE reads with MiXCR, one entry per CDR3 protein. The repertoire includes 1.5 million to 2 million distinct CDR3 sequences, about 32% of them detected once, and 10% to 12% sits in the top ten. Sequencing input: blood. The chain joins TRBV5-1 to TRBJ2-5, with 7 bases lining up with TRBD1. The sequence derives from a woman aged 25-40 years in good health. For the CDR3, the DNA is TGCGTCAGCAGCTTGGACTTTCGGACAGGCCCTGAGGAGACCCAGTACTTC. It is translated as CVSSLDFRTGPEETQYF.